These T cell receptor beta chains were read from a single sample in a study of blood T cell repertoires in COVID-19. The table came from immunoSEQ multiplex PCR; TCRdb's copy has only in-frame clones and leaves some out. The sample lists 100,000 or so clones, about 86% occurring once. Sequenced input: PBMCs or T cells enriched from blood (not recorded which). The receptors were sampled from a woman between 45 and 65 years old who had recovered from COVID-19. The conserved cysteine and the conserved F or W are not part of the CDR3 here.

>TRBV3-1/TRBV3-2
ASSQATVTEQF
>TRBV19
ASSSSGNTEAF
>TRBV7-3
ASSPAGTISHGYT
>TRBV6-5
ASRGGAAGNTIY
>TRBV2
ASSRQGENTGELF
>TRBV7-3
ASSLALGRGAV
>TRBV30
AWDREREAYNEQF
>TRBV7-9
ASSFPQWANNSPLH
>TRBV18
ASSPPETREGEQF
>TRBV5-4
ASSLNSNNEKLF
>TRBV28
ASHSGRADEQY
>TRBV7-3
ASSPETGVNSPLH
>TRBV28
ASSLQRLGAGELF
>TRBV9
ASSVAGYNEQF
>TRBV5-1
ASMASGYNEQF
>TRBV6-4
ASLRVKRGEYNEQF
>TRBV3-1/TRBV3-2
ASSQGQGIGNEKLF
>TRBV10-1
ASSERGTGELF
>TRBV6-5
ASRPDRGSYEQY
>TRBV29-1
SGGSFDTEAF
>TRBV28
ASSFGSTGLSYEQY
>TRBV29-1
SAGLATTNTGELF
>TRBV11-3
ASSPGTGGADTQY
>TRBV13
ASSTRQGLYNSPLH
>TRBV3-1/TRBV3-2
ASSHAEKLF